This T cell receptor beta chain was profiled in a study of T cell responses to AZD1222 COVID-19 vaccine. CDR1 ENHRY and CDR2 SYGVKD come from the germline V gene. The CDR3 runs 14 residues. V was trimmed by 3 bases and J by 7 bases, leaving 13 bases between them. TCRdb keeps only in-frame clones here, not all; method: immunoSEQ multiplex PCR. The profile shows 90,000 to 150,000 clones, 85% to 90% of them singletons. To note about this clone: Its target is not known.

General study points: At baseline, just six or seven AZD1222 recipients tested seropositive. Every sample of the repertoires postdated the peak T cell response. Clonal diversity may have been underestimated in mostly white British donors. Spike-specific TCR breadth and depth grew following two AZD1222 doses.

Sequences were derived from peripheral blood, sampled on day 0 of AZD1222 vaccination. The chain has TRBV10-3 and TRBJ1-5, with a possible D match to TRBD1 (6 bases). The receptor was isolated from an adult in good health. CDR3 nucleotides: TGTGCCATCAGTGAACAGGGACTCGGACAGCCCCAGCATTTT. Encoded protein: CAISEQGLGQPQHF.